Reported below is one T cell receptor (beta chain). The CDR3 covers 14 residues. The data were taken from a study of cytomegalovirus exposure and HLA in healthy donors. The table came from immunoSEQ multiplex PCR; TCRdb's copy has only in-frame clones and leaves some out. The table includes about 82,000 clones, around 94% detected once. The chain recombines TRBV21-1 with TRBJ1-2. TRBV21-1 is described as a pseudogene. Sequencing was done on a sample of PBMCs. The TCR was taken from a man between 18 and 35 years old in good health and CMV-seronegative. CDR3 amino acids: CASRGGIINYGYTF. CDR3 nucleotide sequence: TGTGCCAGCCGGGGGGGGATAATTAACTATGGCTACACCTTC.